This is a list of T cell receptor beta chains from one sample in a study of human T cells and chemical hapten exposure. In TCRdb, the RACE reads were re-called with MiXCR into one record per CDR3 protein. The sample contains 110,000 to 150,000 distinct CDR3 sequences, 10% to 15% of which appear only once. The source material was whole blood, sampled in connection with sensitization to the hapten diphenylcyclopropenone (DPC). These TCRs come from a woman aged 50 to 60 with alopecia areata. Some clones in this sample may be carry-over from other donors' samples. Each CDR3 is given with its conserved first and last residue. The order of the fields is CDR3 length, D gene, J gene, V gene, CDR3 protein. The D gene is left open where the match is weak.

16 | . | TRBJ2-7 | TRBV6-2/TRBV6-3 | CASSYGVGIATYEQYF
15 | TRBD1 | TRBJ2-5 | TRBV5-6 | CASSSDRDLQETQYF
15 | . | TRBJ2-3 | TRBV25-1 | CASSAGSKRTDTQYF
14 | . | TRBJ2-3 | TRBV24-1 | CATSDPASLDTQYF
12 | TRBD1 | TRBJ2-7 | TRBV30 | CAWQGAAYEQYF
19 | TRBD2 | TRBJ2-1 | TRBV20-1 | CSARDDISGRTTLYNEQFF
13 | TRBD2 | TRBJ2-1 | TRBV11-3 | CASSSKRDREQFF
15 | . | TRBJ2-7 | TRBV18 | CASSPPKGFANEQYF
16 | TRBD2 | TRBJ2-3 | TRBV6-2/TRBV6-3 | CATLKLLAGQRDTQYF
15 | TRBD1 | TRBJ1-3 | TRBV24-1 | CATSGQGPGGNTIYF
16 | . | TRBJ2-1 | TRBV3-1 | CASSQDPVGAYNEQFF
15 | . | TRBJ1-6 | TRBV20-1 | CSARDPSRVKSPLHF
12 | . | TRBJ1-1 | TRBV28 | CATTPGNTEAFF
16 | . | TRBJ2-3 | TRBV5-6 | CASSFQALSSADTQYF
14 | . | TRBJ2-5 | TRBV7-9 | CASSLVAGVQTQYF
14 | . | TRBJ2-6 | TRBV7-2 | CASSLSPGANVLTF
14 | . | TRBJ2-5 | TRBV6-6 | CASSYIGRQETQYF
12 | . | TRBJ2-7 | TRBV7-2 | CASSFGPYEQYF
12 | TRBD1 | TRBJ1-2 | TRBV29-1 | CSGDRGDYGYTF
18 | . | TRBJ1-5 | TRBV20-1 | CSAPLGSGTNFGNQPQHF
12 | . | TRBJ2-7 | TRBV6-6 | CASTDSSYEQYF
14 | TRBD2 | TRBJ2-7 | TRBV12-3/TRBV12-4 | CASSTSGRTYEQYF
14 | . | TRBJ1-1 | TRBV7-9 | CASSSAVGGQQAFF
14 | TRBD2 | TRBJ2-2 | TRBV6-5 | CASRRERTTGELFF
17 | . | TRBJ1-3 | TRBV25-1 | CASSAIGGTISGNTIYF
14 | . | TRBJ1-2 | TRBV20-1 | CSAPPLGQIYGYTF
13 | TRBD1 | TRBJ1-2 | TRBV20-1 | CSAVTGGIKGYTF
16 | . | TRBJ2-5 | TRBV3-1 | CASSQELAAYQETQYF
15 | . | TRBJ1-2 | TRBV20-1 | CSARDSGGGNYGYTF
17 | TRBD1 | TRBJ1-5 | TRBV12-3/TRBV12-4 | CASETGAQAYSNQPQHF
14 | . | TRBJ2-5 | TRBV20-1 | CSAVRVLGQETQYF
15 | . | TRBJ2-2 | TRBV4-2 | CASSQAGEYTGELFF
13 | . | TRBJ1-1 | TRBV5-1 | CASSLVPNTEAFF
13 | . | TRBJ2-3 | TRBV12-3/TRBV12-4 | CASSPGRVHTQYF
17 | . | TRBJ2-7 | TRBV14 | CASSQVRPGQPTYEQYF
15 | . | TRBJ2-6 | TRBV7-3 | CASSLTNSGANVLTF
14 | . | TRBJ1-2 | TRBV30 | CAWSGGVANYGYTF
13 | . | TRBJ2-2 | TRBV7-2 | CASRPLETGELFF
15 | . | TRBJ2-5 | TRBV6-5 | CASSYGPGRPETQYF
15 | . | TRBJ2-2 | TRBV7-8 | CASSLSVWGSRELFF
17 | TRBD1 | TRBJ2-4 | TRBV5-1 | CASSLATGQGVQNIQYF
15 | TRBD2 | TRBJ2-7 | TRBV7-3 | CASSRGLAVSYEQYF
18 | . | TRBJ2-7 | TRBV19 | CASSIGLPQGSASYEQYF
12 | . | TRBJ1-5 | TRBV27 | CASSTRNQPQHF
14 | . | TRBJ2-5 | TRBV5-1 | CASSSLSSRETQYF
16 | . | TRBJ2-7 | TRBV5-6 | CASSLAVGRFAYEQYF
14 | . | TRBJ2-2 | TRBV27 | CASAGDGNTGELFF
19 | . | TRBJ1-5 | TRBV20-1 | CSARDPARAGERGSQPQHF
12 | . | TRBJ1-1 | TRBV7-2 | CASSFLPTEAFF
17 | . | TRBJ2-3 | TRBV7-2 | CASSLGASAGGADTQYF
15 | . | TRBJ2-1 | TRBV3-1 | CASSQELARLNEQFF
16 | TRBD2 | TRBJ2-5 | TRBV7-2 | CASSLGPRGGTETQYF
11 | . | TRBJ2-5 | TRBV25-1 | CATSKAETQYF